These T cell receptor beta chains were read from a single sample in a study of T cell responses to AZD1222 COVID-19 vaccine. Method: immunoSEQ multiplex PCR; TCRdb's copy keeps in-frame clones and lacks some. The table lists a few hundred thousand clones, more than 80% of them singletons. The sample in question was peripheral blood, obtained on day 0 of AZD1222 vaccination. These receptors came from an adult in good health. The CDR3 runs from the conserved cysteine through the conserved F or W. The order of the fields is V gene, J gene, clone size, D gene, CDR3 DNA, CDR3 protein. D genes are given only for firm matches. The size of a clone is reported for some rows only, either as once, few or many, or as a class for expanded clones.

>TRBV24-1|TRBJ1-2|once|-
TGTGCCACCAGTGATTTAGGGGGCTACACCTTC
CATSDLGGYTF
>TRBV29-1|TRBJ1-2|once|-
TGCAGCGTTGATGGGGGGGCTATTAACTATGGCTACACCTTC
CSVDGGAINYGYTF
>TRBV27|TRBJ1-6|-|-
TGTGCCAGCAGTTTACTGCAGGGTTTAAGAACTTCACCCCTCCACTTT
CASSLLQGLRTSPLHF
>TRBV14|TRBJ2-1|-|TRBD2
TGTGCCAGCAGCCAAGAATTACCTAGCGGGCAGTTCTTC
CASSQELPSGQFF
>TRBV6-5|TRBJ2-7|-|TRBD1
TGTGCCAGCAGTCTCCGGACAGGTTCCTTTTACGAGCAGTACTTC
CASSLRTGSFYEQYF
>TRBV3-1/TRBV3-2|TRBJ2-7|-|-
TGTGCCAGCAGCAACGGGCAGGGCGTAGTGCAGTACTTC
CASSNGQGVVQYF
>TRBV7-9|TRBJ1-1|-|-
TGTGCCAGCAGCTTAGAGCAGGGCACTGAAGCTTTCTTT
CASSLEQGTEAFF
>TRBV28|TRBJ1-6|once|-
TGTGCCAGCAGCCCGGATGTTCCACCCCTCCACTTT
CASSPDVPPLHF
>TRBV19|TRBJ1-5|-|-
TGTGCCAGTAGTATCCGCGGGGGGTTCAGCAATCAGCCCCAGCATTTT
CASSIRGGFSNQPQHF
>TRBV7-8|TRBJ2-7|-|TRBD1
TGTGCCAGCAGCTTATCGCTGACAGGGGCCCACGAGCAGTACTTC
CASSLSLTGAHEQYF
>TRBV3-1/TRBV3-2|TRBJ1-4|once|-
TGTGCCAGCAGCCAAGTTGGTAGGGGGGGTGAAAAACTGTTTTTT
CASSQVGRGGEKLFF
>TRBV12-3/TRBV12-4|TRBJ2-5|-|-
TGTGCCAGCAGTTCGAGGGGAGGCGAGACCCAGTACTTC
CASSSRGGETQYF
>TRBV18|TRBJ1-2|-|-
TGTGCCAGCTCACCACTAAGGGGGTGGTCCTATGGCTACACCTTC
CASSPLRGWSYGYTF
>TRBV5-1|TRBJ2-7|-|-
TGCGCCAGCAGCTTCGGGGGGACACCGTCCTACGAGCAGTACTTC
CASSFGGTPSYEQYF
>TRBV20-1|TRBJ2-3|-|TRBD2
TGCAGTGCTAGTGCTAGCGGGGGATACACAGATACGCAGTATTTT
CSASASGGYTDTQYF
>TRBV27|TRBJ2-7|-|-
TGTGCCAGCAGTTTGGGGGATAGTCGGCGTGAGCAGTACTTC
CASSLGDSRREQYF
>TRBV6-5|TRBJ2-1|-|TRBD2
TGTGCCAGCAGTTACCACCTAGCGGGAGGGCCCGATGAGCAGTTCTTC
CASSYHLAGGPDEQFF
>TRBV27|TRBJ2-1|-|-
TGTGCCAGCAGGACGAGCTCCTACAATGAGCAGTTCTTC
CASRTSSYNEQFF
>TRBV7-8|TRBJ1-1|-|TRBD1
TGTGCCAGCAGCTTCACCTCGACAGGGGGCAAGTTGAACACTGAAGCTTTCTTT
CASSFTSTGGKLNTEAFF
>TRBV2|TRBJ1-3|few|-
TGTGCCAGCAGTGACAGGGTAGCTGGAAACACCATATATTTT
CASSDRVAGNTIYF
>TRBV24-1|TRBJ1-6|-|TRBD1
TGTGCCACCAGTGCCCAGGGGGGACAGGGTCCCTCACCCCTCCACTTT
CATSAQGGQGPSPLHF
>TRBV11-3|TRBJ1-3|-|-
TGTGCCAGCAGCTTCAGGGCGGGAAACACCATATATTTT
CASSFRAGNTIYF
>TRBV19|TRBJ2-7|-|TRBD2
TGTGCCAGTAGTCCCGCGGCTAGCGGGAGTTACGAGCAGTACTTC
CASSPAASGSYEQYF
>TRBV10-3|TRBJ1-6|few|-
TGTGCCATCAAGGGAGTGGATTCACCCCTCCACTTT
CAIKGVDSPLHF
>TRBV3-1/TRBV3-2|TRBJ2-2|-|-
TGTGCCAGCAGGGAACAGGGTATCCTCGCAGGGGAGCTGTTTTTT
CASREQGILAGELFF
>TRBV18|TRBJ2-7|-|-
TGTGCCAGCTCACCGAGCAGGACCTACGAGCAGTACTTC
CASSPSRTYEQYF
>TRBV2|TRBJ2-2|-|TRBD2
TGTGCCAGCAGTGAACAGCGGGGGGCAACCGGGGAGCTGTTTTTT
CASSEQRGATGELFF
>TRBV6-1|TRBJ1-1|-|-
TGTGCCAGCAGTGAAGGGGGAGGGTGGAACACTGAAGCTTTCTTT
CASSEGGGWNTEAFF